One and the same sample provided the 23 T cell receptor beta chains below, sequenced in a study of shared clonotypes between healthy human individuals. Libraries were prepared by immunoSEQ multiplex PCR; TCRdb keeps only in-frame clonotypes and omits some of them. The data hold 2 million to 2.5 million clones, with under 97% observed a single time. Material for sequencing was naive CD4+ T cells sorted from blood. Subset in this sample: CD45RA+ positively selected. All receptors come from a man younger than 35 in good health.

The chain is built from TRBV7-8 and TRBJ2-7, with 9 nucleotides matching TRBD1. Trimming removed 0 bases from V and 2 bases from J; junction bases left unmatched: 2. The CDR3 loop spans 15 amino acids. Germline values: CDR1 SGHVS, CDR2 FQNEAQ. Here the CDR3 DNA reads TGTGCCAGCAGCTTAGCCCGGGACAGGGCCTACGAGCAGTACTTC. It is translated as CASSLARDRAYEQYF.

CDR3 DNA sequence: TGTGCCAGCAGTTCCCGGCCGACTAGCGGGACCCAAGAGACCCAGTACTTC. Protein: CASSSRPTSGTQETQYF. The gene calls are TRBV27 and TRBJ2-5, with 11 bases that match TRBD2. The CDR3 runs 17 residues. Germline V gene sequence: CDR1 MNHEY, CDR2 SMNVEV (reference sequence). Trimming removed 4 bases from V and 1 base from J; junction bases left unmatched: 8.

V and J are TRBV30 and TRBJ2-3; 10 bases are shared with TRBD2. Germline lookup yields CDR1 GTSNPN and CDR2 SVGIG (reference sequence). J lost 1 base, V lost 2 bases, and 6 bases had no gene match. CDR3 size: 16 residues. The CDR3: CAWSSSGTSGTDTQYF. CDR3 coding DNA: TGTGCCTGGAGTTCATCCGGGACTAGCGGCACAGATACGCAGTATTTT. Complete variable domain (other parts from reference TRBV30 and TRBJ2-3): SQTIHQWPATLVQPVGSPLSLECTVEGTSNPNLYWYRQAAGRGLQLLFYSVGIGQISSEVPQNLSASRPQDRQFILSSKKLLLSDSGFYLCAWSSSGTSGTDTQYFGPGTRLTVL.

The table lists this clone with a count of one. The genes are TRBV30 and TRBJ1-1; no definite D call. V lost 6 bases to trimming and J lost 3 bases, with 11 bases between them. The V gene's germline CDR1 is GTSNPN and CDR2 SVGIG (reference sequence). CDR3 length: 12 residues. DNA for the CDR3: TGTGCCTGCACCAGGTTTGACACTGAAGCTTTCTTT. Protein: CACTRFDTEAFF.

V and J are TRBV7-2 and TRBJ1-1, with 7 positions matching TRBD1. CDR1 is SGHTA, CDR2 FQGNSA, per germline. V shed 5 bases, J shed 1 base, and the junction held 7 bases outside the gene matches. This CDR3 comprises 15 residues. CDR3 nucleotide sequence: TGTGCCAGCAGCCCCCGACAGGGACGGAACACTGAAGCTTTCTTT. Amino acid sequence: CASSPRQGRNTEAFF. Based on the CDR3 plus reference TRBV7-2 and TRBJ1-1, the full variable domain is GAGVSQSPSNKVTEKGKDVELRCDPISGHTALYWYRQSLGQGLEFLIYFQGNSAPDKSGLPSDRFSAERTGGSVSTLTIQRTQQEDSAVYLCASSPRQGRNTEAFFGQGTRLTVV.

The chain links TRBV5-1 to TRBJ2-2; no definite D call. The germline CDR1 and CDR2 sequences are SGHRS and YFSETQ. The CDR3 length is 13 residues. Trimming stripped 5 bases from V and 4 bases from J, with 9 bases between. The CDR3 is CASSPSSTGELFF. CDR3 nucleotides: TGCGCCAGCAGTCCTTCGTCCACCGGGGAGCTGTTTTTT.

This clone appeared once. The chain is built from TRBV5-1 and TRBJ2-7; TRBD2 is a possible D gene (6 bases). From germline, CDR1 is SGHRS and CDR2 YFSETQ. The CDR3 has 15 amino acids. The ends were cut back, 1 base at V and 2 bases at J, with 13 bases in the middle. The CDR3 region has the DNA TGCGCCAGCAGCTTGTCGGGGGAAGGGCCCTACGAGCAGTACTTC. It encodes CASSLSGEGPYEQYF.

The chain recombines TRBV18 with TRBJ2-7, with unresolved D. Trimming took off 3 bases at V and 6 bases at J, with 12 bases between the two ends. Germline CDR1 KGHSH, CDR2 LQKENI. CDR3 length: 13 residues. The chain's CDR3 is CASSPLPTTEQYF. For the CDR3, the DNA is TGTGCCAGCTCACCCCTACCGACGACCGAGCAGTACTTC. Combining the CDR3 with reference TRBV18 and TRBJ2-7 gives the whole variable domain NAGVMQNPRHLVRRRGQEARLRCSPMKGHSHVYWYRQLPEEGLKFMVYLQKENIIDESGMPKERFSAEFPKEGPSILRIQQVVRGDSAAYFCASSPLPTTEQYFGPGTRLTVT.

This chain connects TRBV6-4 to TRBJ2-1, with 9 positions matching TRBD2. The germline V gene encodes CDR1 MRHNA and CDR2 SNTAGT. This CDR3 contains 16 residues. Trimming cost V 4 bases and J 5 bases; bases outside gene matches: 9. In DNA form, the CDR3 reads TGTGCCAGCAGTGTTGGCGGGGGGGCTCTTAACAATGAGCAGTTCTTC. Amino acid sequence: CASSVGGGALNNEQFF.

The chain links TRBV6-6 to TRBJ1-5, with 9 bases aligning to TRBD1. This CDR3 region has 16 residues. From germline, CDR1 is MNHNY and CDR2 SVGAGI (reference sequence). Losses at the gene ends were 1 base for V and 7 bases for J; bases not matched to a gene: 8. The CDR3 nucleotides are TGTGCCAGCAGTTACTTAGGACAGGGGTCAGGGCAGCCCCAGCATTTT. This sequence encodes CASSYLGQGSGQPQHF.

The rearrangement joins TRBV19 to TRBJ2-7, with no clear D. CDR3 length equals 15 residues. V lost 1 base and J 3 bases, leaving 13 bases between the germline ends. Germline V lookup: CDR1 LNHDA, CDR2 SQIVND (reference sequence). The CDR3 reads CASSIVQGFGYEQYF. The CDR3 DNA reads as TGTGCCAGTAGTATAGTCCAAGGTTTTGGCTACGAGCAGTACTTC.

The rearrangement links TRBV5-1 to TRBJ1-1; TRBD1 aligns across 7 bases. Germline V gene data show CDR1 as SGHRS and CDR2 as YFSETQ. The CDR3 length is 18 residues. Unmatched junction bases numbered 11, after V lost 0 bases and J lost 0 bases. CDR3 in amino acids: CASSLGLGTAKMNTEAFF. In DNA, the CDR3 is TGCGCCAGCAGCTTGGGGTTGGGGACAGCGAAAATGAACACTGAAGCTTTCTTT. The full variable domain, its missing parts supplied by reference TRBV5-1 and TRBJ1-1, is KAGVTQTPRYLIKTRGQQVTLSCSPISGHRSVSWYQQTPGQGLQFLFEYFSETQRNKGNFPGRFSGRQFSNSRSEMNVSTLELGDSALYLCASSLGLGTAKMNTEAFFGQGTRLTVV.

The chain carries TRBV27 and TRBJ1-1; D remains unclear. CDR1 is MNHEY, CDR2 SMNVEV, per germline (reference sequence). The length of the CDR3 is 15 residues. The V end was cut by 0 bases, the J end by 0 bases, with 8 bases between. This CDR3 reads CASSLSETVNTEAFF. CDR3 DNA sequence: TGTGCCAGCAGTTTATCCGAAACAGTGAACACTGAAGCTTTCTTT.

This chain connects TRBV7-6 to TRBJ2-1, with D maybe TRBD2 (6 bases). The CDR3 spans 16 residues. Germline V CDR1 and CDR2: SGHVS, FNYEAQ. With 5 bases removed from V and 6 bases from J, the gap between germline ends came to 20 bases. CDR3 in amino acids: CASSTTWREIGNEQFF. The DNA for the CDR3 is TGTGCCAGCAGCACTACTTGGAGGGAAATAGGCAATGAGCAGTTCTTC.

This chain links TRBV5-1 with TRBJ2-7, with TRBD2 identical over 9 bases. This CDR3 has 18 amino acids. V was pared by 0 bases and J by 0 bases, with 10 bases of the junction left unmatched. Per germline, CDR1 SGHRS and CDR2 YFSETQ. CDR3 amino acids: CASSLAKTSGYSSYEQYF. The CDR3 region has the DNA TGCGCCAGCAGCTTGGCTAAGACTAGCGGTTACAGCTCCTACGAGCAGTACTTC.

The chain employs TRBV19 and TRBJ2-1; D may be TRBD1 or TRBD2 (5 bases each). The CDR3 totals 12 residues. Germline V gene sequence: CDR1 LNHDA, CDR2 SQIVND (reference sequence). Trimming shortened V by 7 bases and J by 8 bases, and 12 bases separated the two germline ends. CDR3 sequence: CASKDRGDEQFF. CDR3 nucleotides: TGTGCCAGTAAGGATCGAGGGGATGAGCAGTTCTTC.

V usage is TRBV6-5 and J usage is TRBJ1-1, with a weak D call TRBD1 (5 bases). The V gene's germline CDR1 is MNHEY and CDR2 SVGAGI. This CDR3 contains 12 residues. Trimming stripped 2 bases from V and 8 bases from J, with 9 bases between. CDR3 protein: CASSYTGGEAFF. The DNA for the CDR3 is TGTGCCAGCAGTTACACCGGGGGAGAAGCTTTCTTT.

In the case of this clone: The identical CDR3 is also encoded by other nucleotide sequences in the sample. CDR3 amino acids: CASSLALASTDTQYF. CDR3 bases: TGCGCCAGCAGCTTGGCACTAGCGAGCACAGATACGCAGTATTTT. The V and J genes are TRBV5-1 and TRBJ2-3; 7 nucleotides agree with TRBD2. Germline V gene lookup returns CDR1 SGHRS and CDR2 YFSETQ. This CDR3 is built from 15 residues. V was clipped by 0 bases and J by 0 bases; unmatched bases: 1.

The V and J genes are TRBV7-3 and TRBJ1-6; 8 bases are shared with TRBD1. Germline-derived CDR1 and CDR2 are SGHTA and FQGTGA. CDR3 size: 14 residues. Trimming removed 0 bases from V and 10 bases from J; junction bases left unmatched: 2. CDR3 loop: CASSLTQGGSPLHF. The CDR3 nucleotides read TGTGCCAGCAGCTTAACACAGGGGGGCTCACCCCTCCACTTT.

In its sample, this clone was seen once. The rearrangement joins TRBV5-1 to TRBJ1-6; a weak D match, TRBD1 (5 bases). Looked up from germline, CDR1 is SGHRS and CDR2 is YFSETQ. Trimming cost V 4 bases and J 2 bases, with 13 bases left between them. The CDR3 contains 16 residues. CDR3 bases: TGCGCCAGCAGCCTAACCGGAGGGGCCTATAATTCACCCCTCCACTTT. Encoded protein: CASSLTGGAYNSPLHF.

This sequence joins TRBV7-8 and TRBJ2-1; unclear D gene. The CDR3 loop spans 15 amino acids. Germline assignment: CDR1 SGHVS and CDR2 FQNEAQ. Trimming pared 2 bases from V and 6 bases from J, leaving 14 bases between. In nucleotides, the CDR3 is TGTGCCAGCAGCTTAATTGGGTCAGGTACCAATGAGCAGTTCTTC. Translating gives CASSLIGSGTNEQFF.

In DNA form, the CDR3 reads TGTGCCAGCAGCTCTTCACTACTAGCGGGAGGGCCCCCAGATACGCAGTATTTT. Amino acids: CASSSSLLAGGPPDTQYF. This rearrangement joins TRBV7-2 to TRBJ2-3; TRBD2 matches at 13 bases. This CDR3 is 18 amino acids long. V lost 4 bases and J lost 4; bases outside the gene matches: 11. Germline CDR1 is SGHTA and CDR2 is FQGNSA.

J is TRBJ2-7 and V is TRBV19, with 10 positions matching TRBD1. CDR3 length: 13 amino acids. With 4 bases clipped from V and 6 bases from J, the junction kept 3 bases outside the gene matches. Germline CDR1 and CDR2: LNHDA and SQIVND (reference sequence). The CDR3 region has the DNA TGTGCCAGTAGTACCCGGACAGGGGGCGAGCAGTACTTC. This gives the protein CASSTRTGGEQYF. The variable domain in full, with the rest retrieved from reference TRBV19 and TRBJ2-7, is DGGITQSPKYLFRKEGQNVTLSCEQNLNHDAMYWYRQDPGQGLRLIYYSQIVNDFQKGDIAEGYSVSREKKESFPLTVTSAQKNPTAFYLCASSTRTGGEQYFGPGTRLTVT.